This TCR beta chain was captured by sequencing in a study of blood T cells in healthy people across ages. The J segment lost 5 bases and the V segment lost 3 bases, leaving 3 bases of the junction unmatched. Germline V CDR1 and CDR2: MNHEY, SMNVEV (reference sequence). CDR3 length equals 15 residues. Comments on this clonotype: Its antigen is undetermined.

Researchers collected 9 to 10 milliliters of peripheral blood from every single donor. A J-beta primer mix and a sample-barcoded 5' primer were used in a second PCR of about 6 to 12 cycles. Unique molecular identifiers of 12 random nucleotides labeled each cDNA. TCRdb re-derived calls from the 5' RACE reads in MiXCR, one entry per CDR3 protein. The data contain hundreds of thousands of distinct CDR3 sequences, approximately 60% of them singletons. Study results and limitations: Conclusively comparing naive with antigen-experienced cells was impossible with unsorted PBMCs.

This TCR was recovered from a man aged 40-50 years in good health. Specimen: blood. V is TRBV27 and J is TRBJ2-3; 12 bases map to TRBD1. This CDR3 reads CASSFGTGGGDTQYF. CDR3 DNA sequence: TGTGCCAGCAGTTTCGGGACAGGGGGCGGAGATACGCAGTATTTT.